This passage covers 8 T cell receptor beta chains from one sample sequenced in a study of shared clonotypes between healthy human individuals. Produced via immunoSEQ multiplex PCR; TCRdb's table is partial and in-frame only. The table lists 300,000 to 350,000 clones, 73% of them singletons, with more than 9% in the top ten. The sequenced material came from memory CD4+ T cells sorted from blood. Regarding subset: CD45RA-negative fraction. The receptors originated from a man in his thirties or forties in good health.

The chain links TRBV28 to TRBJ2-7, with D unresolved. Germline CDR1 is MDHEN and CDR2 is SYDVKM. CDR3 length equals 12 residues. With 6 bases removed from V and 3 bases from J, the gap between germline ends came to 9 bases. The CDR3, as DNA: TGTGCCAGCAGCCCTCAGCTCTACGAGCAGTACTTC. Translated: CASSPQLYEQYF.

This chain joins TRBV11-2 and TRBJ2-1, with TRBD2 matching over 10 bases. V gave up 5 bases and J gave up 7 bases; unmatched junction bases: 8. CDR1 SGHAT and CDR2 FQNNGV come from the germline V gene. The CDR3 is 15 amino acids. The CDR3 loop reads CASSLSGRVWNEQFF. CDR3 coding DNA: TGTGCCAGCAGCCTCAGCGGGAGGGTGTGGAATGAGCAGTTCTTC.

The count of this clone is one. The chain carries TRBV5-1 and TRBJ2-1; 7 bases match TRBD1. This CDR3 spans 11 amino acids. V dropped 5 bases and J dropped 7; count of bases not matched to a gene: 0. CDR1 SGHRS and CDR2 YFSETQ come from the germline V gene. CDR3 sequence: CASRTGNEQFF. Written as DNA, the CDR3 is TGCGCCAGCAGGACAGGGAATGAGCAGTTCTTC.

This clone has only one observation. V is TRBV12-5 and J is TRBJ1-2; 8 bases are shared with TRBD1. The CDR3 has 16 amino acids. Germline assignment: CDR1 LGHNT and CDR2 FRNRAP. Germline trimming cut 5 bases from V and 4 bases from J; bases unmatched to any gene: 12. The CDR3 sequence: CASGIPGTGKSYGYTF. The CDR3 bases are TGTGCTAGTGGTATACCTGGGACAGGAAAAAGCTATGGCTACACCTTC. Full variable domain (rest looked up from reference TRBV12-5 and TRBJ1-2): DARVTQTPRHKVTEMGQEVTMRCQPILGHNTVFWYRQTMMQGLELLAYFRNRAPLDDSGMPKDRFSAEMPDATLATLKIQPSEPRDSAVYFCASGIPGTGKSYGYTFGSGTRLTVV.

The chain couples TRBV2 to TRBJ2-3, with 7 nucleotides matching TRBD2. This CDR3 has 12 amino acids. V gave up 9 bases and J gave up 2 bases; unmatched junction bases: 2. Germline V CDR1 and CDR2: SNHLY, FYNNEI. CDR3 DNA: TGTGCCAGTGGGACTACCACAGATACGCAGTATTTT. Translated, it gives CASGTTTDTQYF.

V is TRBV10-1 and J is TRBJ2-3, with no clear D. Germline-derived CDR1 and CDR2 are WNHNN and SYGVQD (reference sequence). The CDR3 consists of 13 residues. The V gene lost 2 bases and the J gene lost 6 bases, with 9 bases spanning the gap. The CDR3 loop reads CASSESLRDTQYF. CDR3 sequence (DNA): TGCGCCAGCAGTGAGAGCCTTAGGGATACGCAGTATTTT.

The chain uses TRBV6-5 and TRBJ2-7, with 7 bases fitting TRBD2. The CDR3 length is 14 residues. Germline trimming cut 10 bases from V and 7 bases from J; bases unmatched to any gene: 16. Germline V gene data show CDR1 as MNHEY and CDR2 as SVGAGI. CDR3 protein: CATTSTSPVGEQYF. CDR3 nucleotide sequence: TGTGCCACGACCTCGACTAGCCCGGTGGGGGAGCAGTACTTC.

This clone turned up a few times. The J gene is TRBJ1-3, the V gene TRBV7-8, with TRBD1 identical over 10 bases. This CDR3 spans 15 amino acids. CDR1 SGHVS and CDR2 FQNEAQ come from the germline V gene. V was pared by 4 bases and J by 4 bases, with 4 bases of the junction left unmatched. The CDR3 loop reads CASSSGTGEGNTIYF. The CDR3 nucleotides read TGTGCCAGCAGCTCAGGGACAGGGGAAGGAAACACCATATATTTT.